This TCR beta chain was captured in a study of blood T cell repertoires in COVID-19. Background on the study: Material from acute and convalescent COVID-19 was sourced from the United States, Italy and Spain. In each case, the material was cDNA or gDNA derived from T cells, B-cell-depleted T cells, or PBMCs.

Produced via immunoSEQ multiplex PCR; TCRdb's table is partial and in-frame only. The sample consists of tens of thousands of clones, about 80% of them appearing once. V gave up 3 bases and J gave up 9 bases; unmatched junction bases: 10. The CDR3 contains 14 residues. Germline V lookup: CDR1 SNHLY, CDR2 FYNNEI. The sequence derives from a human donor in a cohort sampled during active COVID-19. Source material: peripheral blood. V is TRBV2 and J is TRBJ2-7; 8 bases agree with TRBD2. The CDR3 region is CASSDGGGRIGQYF. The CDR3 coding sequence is TGTGCCAGCAGTGACGGGGGGGGACGGATCGGGCAGTACTTC. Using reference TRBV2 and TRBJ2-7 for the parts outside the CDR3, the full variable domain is EPEVTQTPSHQVTQMGQEVILRCVPISNHLYFYWYRQILGQKVEFLVSFYNNEISEKSEIFDDQFSVERPDGSNFTLKIRSTKLEDSAMYFCASSDGGGRIGQYFGPGTRLTVT.